One and the same sample provided the 20 T cell receptor beta chains below, sequenced in a study of blood T cells in healthy people across ages. A second PCR of 7 to 11 cycles used a sample-barcoded 5' primer and a J-beta primer mix. TCRdb re-derived calls from the 5' RACE reads in MiXCR, one entry per CDR3 protein. The sample contains approximately 800,000 distinct CDR3 sequences, nearly 60% of which appear only once. Sequenced material: blood. All receptors derive from a man aged 25-40 years in good health.

V gene TRBV9 combines with J gene TRBJ2-5, with D maybe TRBD2 (6 bases). The tail of the sequence fits TRBJ2-7 better, so the J call may be wrong. CDR3 length: 15 amino acids. Germline V gene lookup returns CDR1 SGDLS and CDR2 YYNGEE. The CDR3: CASSPGSGIVYEQYF. In nucleotides, the CDR3 is TGTGCCAGCAGCCCCGGGAGCGGAATAGTCTACGAGCAGTACTTC.

The J gene is TRBJ1-2, the V gene TRBV4-2; D is uncertain. V gave up 0 bases and J gave up 8 bases, with 13 bases separating them. Germline V gives CDR1 LGHNA, CDR2 YNFKEQ. The CDR3 runs to 14 residues. CDR3 sequence (DNA): TGTGCCAGCAGCCAAGATCCCCGACTCGGGGGCTACACCTTC. It translates to CASSQDPRLGGYTF.

The chain joins TRBV20-1 to TRBJ2-1; D not resolved. CDR1 DFQATT and CDR2 SNEGSKA come from the germline V gene (reference sequence). The V end was cut by 0 bases, the J end by 8 bases, with 8 bases between. The CDR3 consists of 12 residues. This CDR3 is CSARDQYYEQFF. In DNA, the CDR3 is TGCAGTGCTAGAGACCAATACTATGAGCAGTTCTTC.

J is TRBJ2-5 and V is TRBV6-1; TRBD2 might be the D (5 bases). Germline V lookup: CDR1 MNHNS, CDR2 SASEGT. The V end lost 2 bases, the J end lost 2 bases, and 12 bases lay between the germline ends. CDR3 length: 15 residues. CDR3 sequence: CASSESTGGQETQYF. The CDR3 DNA sequence: TGTGCCAGCAGTGAATCCACTGGAGGTCAAGAGACCCAGTACTTC.

This chain joins TRBV3-1 and TRBJ2-3, with D perhaps matching TRBD2 (6 bases). Deletions cut 4 bases from V and 6 bases from J, with 20 bases between. The CDR3 is 16 amino acids. The V gene's germline CDR1 is LGHDT and CDR2 YNNKEL (reference sequence). The CDR3 coding sequence is TGTGCCAGCAGCCGGGACTTTAGGGCGAGAGGGGATACGCAGTATTTT. It encodes CASSRDFRARGDTQYF.

In DNA, the CDR3 is TGTGCCATCAGTGACATAGGGACGAGGGAGCAGTACTTC. This gives the protein CAISDIGTREQYF. This chain links TRBV10-3 with TRBJ2-7; D possibly matches TRBD1 or TRBD2 (5 bases each). Germline lookup yields CDR1 ENHRY and CDR2 SYGVKD. The CDR3 runs 13 residues. V was cut by 3 bases and J by 7 bases, with 13 bases left in between.

The CDR3: CASSYALGEQYF. The CDR3 DNA reads as TGTGCCAGCAGTTACGCCCTGGGGGAGCAGTACTTC. The chain carries TRBV6-2 or TRBV6-3 and TRBJ2-1; no firm D call. The end of the DNA fits TRBJ2-7 better, so the J call may be wrong. The CDR3 consists of 12 residues. Germline V gives CDR1 MNHEY, CDR2 SVGEGT.

The CDR3 sequence: CSVRGRLSYEQYF. The CDR3 DNA follows: TGCAGCGTGAGAGGAAGGCTCTCCTACGAGCAGTACTTC. The chain carries TRBV29-1 and TRBJ2-7; D is ambiguous. The CDR3 runs 13 residues. V lost 6 bases, J lost 0 bases, and 12 bases lay in between. Germline assignment: CDR1 SQVTM and CDR2 ANQGSEA.

This chain uses TRBV29-1 with TRBJ1-6; no clear D. The CDR3 is made up of 13 amino acids. Germline CDR1 reads SQVTM; CDR2 reads ANQGSEA. With 6 bases removed from V and 13 bases from J, the gap between germline ends came to 19 bases. The CDR3 loop is CSVGTFREGPLHF. For the CDR3, the DNA is TGCAGCGTGGGAACCTTCCGGGAGGGTCCCCTCCACTTT.

This chain links TRBV6-1 with TRBJ1-6, with 12 nucleotides matching TRBD1. The V segment lost 6 bases and the J segment 6 bases; nucleotides outside the gene matches: 15. The CDR3 consists of 19 residues. Per germline, CDR1 MNHNS and CDR2 SASEGT. The CDR3 nucleotides read TGTGCCAGCAGACCAATTCCGGGACAGGGGGCTCCGTCTAATTCACCCCTCCACTTT. This encodes CASRPIPGQGAPSNSPLHF.

The V gene is TRBV2, the J gene TRBJ2-7; 9 positions match TRBD2. V was clipped by 11 bases and J by 9 bases; unmatched bases: 17. Germline V gives CDR1 SNHLY, CDR2 FYNNEI. This CDR3 spans 14 amino acids. The CDR3 sequence: CAVQGPLAGTGQYF. The CDR3 nucleotides are TGTGCCGTACAGGGCCCACTAGCGGGTACGGGGCAGTACTTC. Variable domain in full (rest from reference TRBV2 and TRBJ2-7): EPEVTQTPSHQVTQMGQEVILRCVPISNHLYFYWYRQILGQKVEFLVSFYNNEISEKSEIFDDQFSVERPDGSNFTLKIRSTKLEDSAMYFCAVQGPLAGTGQYFGPGTRLTVT.

This chain joins TRBV20-1 and TRBJ2-7; D remains ambiguous. Trimming took 5 bases from V and 3 from J, leaving 14 bases between them. Germline-derived CDR1 and CDR2 are DFQATT and SNEGSKA (reference sequence). The CDR3 extends over 13 amino acids. The CDR3 loop is CSAQASYLYEQYF. CDR3 in DNA: TGCAGTGCTCAAGCTAGTTACCTCTACGAGCAGTACTTC.

This clonotype was detected only once. V gene TRBV27 combines with J gene TRBJ2-7, with D perhaps assigned TRBD1 or TRBD2 (5 bases each). Germline V lookup: CDR1 MNHEY, CDR2 SMNVEV (reference sequence). This CDR3 has 13 residues. V gave up 9 bases and J gave up 0 bases, with 12 bases separating them. The CDR3 protein is CARGTKSSYEQYF. The CDR3 DNA follows: TGTGCCAGAGGGACGAAAAGCTCCTACGAGCAGTACTTC.

The sample holds a few counts of this clonotype. The chain is built from TRBV12-3 or TRBV12-4 and TRBJ1-2; D may be TRBD1 (5 bases). The V end lost 2 bases, the J end lost 7 bases, and 11 bases lay between the germline ends. CDR3 length: 13 residues. The CDR3 spells CASSLWGTRGYTF. In DNA form, the CDR3 reads TGTGCCAGCAGTTTATGGGGGACTCGTGGCTACACCTTC.

V usage is TRBV29-1 and J usage is TRBJ1-5; D may be TRBD1 (5 bases). The germline V gene has CDR1 SQVTM and CDR2 ANQGSEA. The CDR3 loop spans 13 amino acids. The V end lost 5 bases, the J end lost 0 bases, and 8 bases lay between the germline ends. DNA for the CDR3: TGCAGCGTTAGACAGAATAGCAATCAGCCCCAGCATTTT. This codes for CSVRQNSNQPQHF. The full variable domain, its missing parts supplied by reference TRBV29-1 and TRBJ1-5, is SAVISQKPSRDICQRGTSLTIQCQVDSQVTMMFWYRQQPGQSLTLIATANQGSEATYESGFVIDKFPISRPNLTFSTLTVSNMSPEDSSIYLCSVRQNSNQPQHFGDGTRLSIL.

This clonotype has just a few counts. The genes are TRBV5-6 and TRBJ2-2; D not resolved. V was cut by 0 bases and J by 5 bases, with 8 bases left in between. CDR1 is SGHDT and CDR2 is YYEEEE in the germline V gene. The CDR3 spans 14 residues. DNA for the CDR3: TGTGCCAGCAGCTTGGCCGGGCGGACCGGGGAGCTGTTTTTT. Amino acid sequence: CASSLAGRTGELFF.

DNA of the CDR3: TGTGCCACCAGTAAACAGGGGCGGGTGGCAGATACGCAGTATTTT. Translating it yields CATSKQGRVADTQYF. This sequence joins TRBV24-1 and TRBJ2-3, with TRBD1 identical over 7 bases. The CDR3 runs to 15 residues. CDR1 and CDR2 from the germline V gene are KGHDR and SFDVKD. V lost 6 bases and J lost 4; bases outside the gene matches: 9.

In nucleotides, the CDR3 is TGTGCCAGCAGTTTCGGCAATATAGACAATCAGCCCCAGCATTTT. It encodes CASSFGNIDNQPQHF. This chain joins TRBV12-3 or TRBV12-4 and TRBJ1-5; D is uncertain. The CDR3 runs 15 residues. The V end was cut by 3 bases, the J end by 3 bases, with 12 bases between.

This rearrangement joins TRBV15 to TRBJ2-6; D unresolved. The CDR3 is made up of 14 amino acids. From germline, CDR1 is LNHNV and CDR2 YYDKDF (reference sequence). The V and J ends lost 5 bases and 6 bases respectively, with 11 bases between them. The CDR3 nucleotides read TGTGCCACCAGCCGCTGGTTGGCGGCCAACGTCCTGACTTTC. It is translated as CATSRWLAANVLTF.

The genes are TRBV27 and TRBJ2-1; D ambiguous. V lost 0 bases to trimming and J lost 3 bases, with 3 bases between them. There are 13 residues in the CDR3. Per germline, CDR1 MNHEY and CDR2 SMNVEV (reference sequence). This CDR3 reads CASSLSYYNEQFF. CDR3 DNA sequence: TGTGCCAGCAGTTTATCGTACTACAATGAGCAGTTCTTC.